This record covers a single T cell receptor (beta chain). Its cognate antigen is unknown. This specimen comes from a study of T cells expressing NK-cell markers. Study as a whole: The study drew TCR beta repertoires from sorted CD3+CD56+NKG2C+, CD3+CD56+NKG2C- and CD3+CD56-NKG2C+ T cells. Findings and caveats of the study: Over 5 donors showed dominant NKG2C+ clonotypes comprising roughly 1.0-7.5% of their CD8+ T cells.

The CDR3 contains 14 residues. Germline V gene lookup returns CDR1 MDHEN and CDR2 SYDVKM. It was by 5'RACE template switching with UMIs that TCR beta cDNA was made. One entry per CDR3 protein, without DNA, is what TCRdb gives after re-calling the 5' RACE reads. The sample table includes about 540,000 distinct CDR3 sequences. This clonotype originated in a man aged 18 to 29 in good health. The rearrangement uses TRBV28 and TRBJ1-1; the D gene TCRdb calls, TRBD1, cannot be checked with no DNA. Sequencing was carried out using blood T cells: a sorted CD56 or NKG2C T cell subset, CD4+ or CD8+ T cells, or bulk PBMC T cells (not recorded which). The CDR3 protein is CASGETGENTEAFF. The full variable domain, rest sourced from reference TRBV28 and TRBJ1-1, is DVKVTQSSRYLVKRTGEKVFLECVQDMDHENMFWYRQDPGLGLRLIYFSYDVKMKEKGDIPEGYSVSREKKERFSLILESASTNQTSMYLCASGETGENTEAFFGQGTRLTVV.